This T cell receptor beta chain was identified during a study of T cell responses to AZD1222 COVID-19 vaccine. Study-wide results and caveats: Only six people who got AZD1222 tested seropositive at baseline. Elevations in Spike-specific TCR breadth and depth followed administration of two AZD1222 doses.

Comment on this clone: Its cognate antigen is unknown.

V dropped 3 bases and J dropped 2; count of bases not matched to a gene: 3. CDR3 length: 15 residues. Germline V lookup: CDR1 KGHDR, CDR2 SFDVKD. Profiling relied on immunoSEQ multiplex PCR, and the TCRdb table lists in-frame clones only, not all of them. The profile covers more than 90,000 clones, with 88% appearing a single time and 15% to 20% taken by the ten largest. This clonotype was obtained from an adult who received the AZD1222 COVID-19 vaccine. Sequencing used peripheral blood, obtained 28 days after the second AZD1222 dose. V gene TRBV24-1 combines with J gene TRBJ2-7; 10 nucleotides align to TRBD1. The CDR3, as DNA: TGTGCCACCAGTGATCGGACAGGGGGGCCCTACGAGCAGTACTTC. Its translation is CATSDRTGGPYEQYF.